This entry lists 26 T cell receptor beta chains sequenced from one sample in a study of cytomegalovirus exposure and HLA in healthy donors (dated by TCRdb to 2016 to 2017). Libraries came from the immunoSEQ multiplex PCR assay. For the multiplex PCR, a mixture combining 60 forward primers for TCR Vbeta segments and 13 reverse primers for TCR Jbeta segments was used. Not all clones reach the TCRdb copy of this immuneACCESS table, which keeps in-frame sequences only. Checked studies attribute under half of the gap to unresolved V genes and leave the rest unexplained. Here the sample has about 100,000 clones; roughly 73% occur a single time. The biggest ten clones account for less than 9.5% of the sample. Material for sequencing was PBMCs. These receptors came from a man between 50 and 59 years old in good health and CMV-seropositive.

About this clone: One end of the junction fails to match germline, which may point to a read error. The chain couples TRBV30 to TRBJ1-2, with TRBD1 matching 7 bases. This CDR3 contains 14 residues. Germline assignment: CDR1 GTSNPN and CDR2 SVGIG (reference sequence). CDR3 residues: CAWSTQGVGYGYPF. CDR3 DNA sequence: TGTGCCTGGAGTACCCAGGGGGTTGGCTATGGCTACCCCTTC.

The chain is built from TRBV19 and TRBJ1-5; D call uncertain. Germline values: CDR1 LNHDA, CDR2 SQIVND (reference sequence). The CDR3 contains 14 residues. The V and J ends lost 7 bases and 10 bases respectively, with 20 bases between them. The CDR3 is CASKSEAQRSPQHF. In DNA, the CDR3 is TGTGCCAGTAAGTCAGAAGCGCAAAGGTCTCCCCAGCATTTT.

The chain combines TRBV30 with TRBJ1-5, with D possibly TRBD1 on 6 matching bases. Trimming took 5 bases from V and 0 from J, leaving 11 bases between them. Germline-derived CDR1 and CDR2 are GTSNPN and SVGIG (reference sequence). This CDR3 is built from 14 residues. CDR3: CAWCRGGSNQPQHF. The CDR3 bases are TGTGCCTGGTGTAGGGGGGGTAGCAATCAGCCCCAGCATTTT.

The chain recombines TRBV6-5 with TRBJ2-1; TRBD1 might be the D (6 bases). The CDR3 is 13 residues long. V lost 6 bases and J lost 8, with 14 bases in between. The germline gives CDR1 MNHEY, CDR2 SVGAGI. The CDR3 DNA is TGTGCCAGCAGCCCGACAGGTCGAGATGAGCAGTTCTTC. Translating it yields CASSPTGRDEQFF.

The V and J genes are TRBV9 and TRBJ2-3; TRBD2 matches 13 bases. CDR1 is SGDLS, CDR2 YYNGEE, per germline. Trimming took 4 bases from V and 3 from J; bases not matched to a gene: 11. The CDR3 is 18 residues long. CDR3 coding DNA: TGTGCCAGCAGCACGACTAGCGGGGGGCGCGGGGGGACAGATACGCAGTATTTT. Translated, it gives CASSTTSGGRGGTDTQYF.

In nucleotides, the CDR3 is TGTGCCAGCAGTGAACAGAAAAACACTGAAGCTTTCTTT. Translated: CASSEQKNTEAFF. The chain has TRBV6-4 and TRBJ1-1, with D unclear. The CDR3 is made up of 13 amino acids. Germline CDR1 MRHNA, CDR2 SNTAGT. The V and J ends lost 3 bases and 2 bases respectively, with 7 bases between them.

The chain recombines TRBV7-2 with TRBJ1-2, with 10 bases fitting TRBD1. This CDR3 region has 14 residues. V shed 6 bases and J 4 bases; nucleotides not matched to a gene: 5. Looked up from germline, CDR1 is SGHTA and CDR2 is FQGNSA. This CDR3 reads CASRETGGAYGYTF. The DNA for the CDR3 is TGTGCCAGCAGAGAGACAGGGGGCGCCTATGGCTACACCTTC. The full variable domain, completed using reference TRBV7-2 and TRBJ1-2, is GAGVSQSPSNKVTEKGKDVELRCDPISGHTALYWYRQSLGQGLEFLIYFQGNSAPDKSGLPSDRFSAERTGGSVSTLTIQRTQQEDSAVYLCASRETGGAYGYTFGSGTRLTVV.

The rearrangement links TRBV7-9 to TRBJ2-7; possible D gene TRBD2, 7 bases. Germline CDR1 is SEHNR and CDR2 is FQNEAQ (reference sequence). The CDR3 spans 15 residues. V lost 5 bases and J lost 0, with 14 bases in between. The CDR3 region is CASSTKRDTSYEQYF. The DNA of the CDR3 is TGTGCCAGCAGCACCAAGCGGGACACCTCCTACGAGCAGTACTTC.

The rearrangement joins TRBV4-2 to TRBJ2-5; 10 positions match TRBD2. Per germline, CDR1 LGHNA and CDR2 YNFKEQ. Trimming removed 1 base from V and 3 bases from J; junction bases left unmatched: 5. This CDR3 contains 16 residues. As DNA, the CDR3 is TGTGCCAGCAGCCAAGCGAGCGGGGGGGCCAAAGAGACCCAGTACTTC. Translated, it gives CASSQASGGAKETQYF.

DNA of the CDR3: TGTGCCTGGACCCGAGGTGCCTTTACTTTCTTT. Its translation is CAWTRGAFTFF. The rearrangement links TRBV30 to TRBJ1-1; D unresolved. Germline CDR1 reads GTSNPN; CDR2 reads SVGIG (reference sequence). V lost 4 bases to trimming and J lost 12 bases, with 15 bases between them. CDR3 length: 11 amino acids.

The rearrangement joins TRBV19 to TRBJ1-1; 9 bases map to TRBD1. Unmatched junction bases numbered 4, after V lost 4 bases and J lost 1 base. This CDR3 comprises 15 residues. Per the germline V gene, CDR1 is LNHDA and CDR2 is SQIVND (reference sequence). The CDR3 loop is CASSTTGGTNTEAFF. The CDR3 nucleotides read TGTGCCAGTAGTACAACAGGGGGCACGAACACTGAAGCTTTCTTT.

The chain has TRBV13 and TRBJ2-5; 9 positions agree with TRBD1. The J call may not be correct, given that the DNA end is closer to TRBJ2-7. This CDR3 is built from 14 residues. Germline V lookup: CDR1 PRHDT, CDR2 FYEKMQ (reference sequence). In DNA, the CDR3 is TGTGCCAGCAGCTTCGGGACAGGGACCCACGAGCAGTACTTC. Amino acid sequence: CASSFGTGTHEQYF.

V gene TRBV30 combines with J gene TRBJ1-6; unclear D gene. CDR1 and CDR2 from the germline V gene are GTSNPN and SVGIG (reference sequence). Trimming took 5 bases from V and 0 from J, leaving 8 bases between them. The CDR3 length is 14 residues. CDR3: CAWVGSSYNSPLHF. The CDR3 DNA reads TGTGCCTGGGTTGGGAGCTCCTATAATTCACCCCTCCACTTT.

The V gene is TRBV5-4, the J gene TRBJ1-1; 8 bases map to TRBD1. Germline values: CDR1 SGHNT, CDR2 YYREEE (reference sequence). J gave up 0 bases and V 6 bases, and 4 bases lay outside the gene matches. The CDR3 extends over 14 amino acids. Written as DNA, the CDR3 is TGTGCCAGCACCCGACAGGGGATGAACACTGAAGCTTTCTTT. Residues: CASTRQGMNTEAFF.

CDR3 protein: CASSQYPGQGFRKHF. The DNA of the CDR3 is TGCGCCAGCAGCCAGTACCCGGGACAGGGATTTCGAAAGCATTTT. This chain uses TRBV4-3 with TRBJ1-5, with 9 bases lining up with TRBD1. The CDR3 runs to 15 residues. V trimming: 3 bases; J trimming: 14 bases; junction bases outside the gene matches: 14. From germline, CDR1 is LGHNA and CDR2 YSLEER.

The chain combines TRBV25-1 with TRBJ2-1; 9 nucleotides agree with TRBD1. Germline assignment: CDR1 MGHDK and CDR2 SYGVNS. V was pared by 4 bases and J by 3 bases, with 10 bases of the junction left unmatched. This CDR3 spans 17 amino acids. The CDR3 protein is CASSAFPGQGNYNEQFF. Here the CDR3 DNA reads TGTGCCAGCAGTGCCTTCCCCGGACAGGGGAACTACAATGAGCAGTTCTTC.

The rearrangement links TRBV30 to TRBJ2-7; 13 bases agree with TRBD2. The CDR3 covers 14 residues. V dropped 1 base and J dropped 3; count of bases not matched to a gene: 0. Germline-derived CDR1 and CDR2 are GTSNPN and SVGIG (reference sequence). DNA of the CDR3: TGTGCCTGGAGTGGACTAGCGGGGGGCTACGAGCAGTACTTC. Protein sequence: CAWSGLAGGYEQYF.

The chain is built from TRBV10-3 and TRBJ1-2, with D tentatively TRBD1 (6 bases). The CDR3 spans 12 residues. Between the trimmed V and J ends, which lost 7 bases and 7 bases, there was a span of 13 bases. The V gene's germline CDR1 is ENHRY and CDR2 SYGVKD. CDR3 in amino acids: CAITGTTFGYTF. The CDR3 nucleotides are TGTGCCATCACCGGGACAACATTTGGCTACACCTTC.

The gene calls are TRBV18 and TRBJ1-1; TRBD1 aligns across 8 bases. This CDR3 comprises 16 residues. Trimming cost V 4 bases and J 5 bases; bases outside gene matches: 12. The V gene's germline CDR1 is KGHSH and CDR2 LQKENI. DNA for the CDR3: TGTGCCAGCTCACTAGACAGGGGCGTCATGGGTACTGAAGCTTTCTTT. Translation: CASSLDRGVMGTEAFF.

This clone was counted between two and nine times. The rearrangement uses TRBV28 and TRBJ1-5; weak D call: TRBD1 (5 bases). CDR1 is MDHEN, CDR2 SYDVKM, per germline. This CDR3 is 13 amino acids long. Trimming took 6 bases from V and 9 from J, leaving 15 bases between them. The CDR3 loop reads CASSRDSAGPQHF. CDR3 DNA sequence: TGTGCCAGCAGCCGGGACTCCGCGGGGCCCCAGCATTTT.

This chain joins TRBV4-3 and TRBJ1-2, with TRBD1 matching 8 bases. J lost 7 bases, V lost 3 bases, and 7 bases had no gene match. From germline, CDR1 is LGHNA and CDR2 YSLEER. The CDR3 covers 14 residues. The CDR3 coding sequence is TGCGCCAGCAGCCAGATGACAGGGGTCGGTGGCTACACCTTC. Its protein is CASSQMTGVGGYTF.

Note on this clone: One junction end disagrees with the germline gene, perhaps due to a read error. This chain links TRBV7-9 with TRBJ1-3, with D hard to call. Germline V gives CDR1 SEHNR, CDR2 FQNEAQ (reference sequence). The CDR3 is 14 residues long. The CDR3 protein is CSSSFGPSGNTIYF. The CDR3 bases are TGTTCCAGCAGCTTTGGCCCCTCTGGAAACACCATATATTTT. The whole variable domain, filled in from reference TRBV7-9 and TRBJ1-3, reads DTGVSQNPRHKITKRGQNVTFRCDPISEHNRLYWYRQTLGQGPEFLTYFQNEAQLEKSRLLSDRFSAERPKGSFSTLEIQRTEQGDSAMYLCSSSFGPSGNTIYFGEGSWLTVV.

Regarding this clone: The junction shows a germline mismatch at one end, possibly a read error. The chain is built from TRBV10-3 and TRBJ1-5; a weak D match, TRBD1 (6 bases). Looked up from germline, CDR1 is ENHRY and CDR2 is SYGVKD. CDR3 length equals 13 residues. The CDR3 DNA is TGTGCCATCAGTGACAGGGACAATCAGCCCCAGAATTTT. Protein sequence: CAISDRDNQPQNF.

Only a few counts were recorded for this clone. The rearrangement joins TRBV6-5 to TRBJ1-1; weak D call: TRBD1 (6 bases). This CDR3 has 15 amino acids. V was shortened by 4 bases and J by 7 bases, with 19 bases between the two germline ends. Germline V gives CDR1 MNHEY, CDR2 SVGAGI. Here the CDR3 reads CASSFGIKTGSEAFF. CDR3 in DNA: TGTGCCAGCAGTTTCGGTATCAAAACAGGGAGTGAAGCTTTCTTT.

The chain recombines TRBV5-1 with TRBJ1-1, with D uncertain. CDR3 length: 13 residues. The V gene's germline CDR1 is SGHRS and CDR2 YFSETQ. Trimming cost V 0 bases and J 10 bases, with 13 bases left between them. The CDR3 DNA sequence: TGCGCCAGCAGCTTGGAGACGGTAACGGGAGCTTTCTTT. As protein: CASSLETVTGAFF.

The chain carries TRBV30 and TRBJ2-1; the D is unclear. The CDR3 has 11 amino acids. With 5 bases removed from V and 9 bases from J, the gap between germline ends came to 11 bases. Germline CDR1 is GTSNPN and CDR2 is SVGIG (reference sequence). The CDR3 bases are TGTGCCTGGGGTAGATCGGGTGAGCAGTTCTTC. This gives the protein CAWGRSGEQFF.